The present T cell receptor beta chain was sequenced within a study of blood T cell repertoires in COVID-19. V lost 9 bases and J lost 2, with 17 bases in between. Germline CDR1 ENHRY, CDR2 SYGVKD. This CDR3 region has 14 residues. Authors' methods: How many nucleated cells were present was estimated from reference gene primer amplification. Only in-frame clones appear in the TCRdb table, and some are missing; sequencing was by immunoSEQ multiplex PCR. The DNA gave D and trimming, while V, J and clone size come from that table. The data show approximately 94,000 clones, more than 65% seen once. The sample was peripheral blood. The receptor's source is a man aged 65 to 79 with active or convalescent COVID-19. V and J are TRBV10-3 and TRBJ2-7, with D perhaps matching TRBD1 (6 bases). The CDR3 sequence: CAMNSDRKAYEQYF. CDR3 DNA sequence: TGTGCCATGAATTCCGACAGGAAGGCCTACGAGCAGTACTTC.